This is a list of T cell receptor beta chains from one sample in a study of T cells after yellow fever vaccination. TCRdb re-analysed the 5' RACE reads in MiXCR, keeping a single row per CDR3 protein. The sample lists about 360,000 distinct CDR3 sequences, approximately 6% occurring once. Here the sequenced sample was PBMCs, taken 5 days after the yellow fever booster vaccination. These receptors all stem from a man aged 30 to 45 who received the YFV17D yellow fever vaccine. CDR3s include the opening cysteine and the closing phenylalanine or tryptophan. The order of the fields is J gene, clone size, V gene, D gene, CDR3 protein, CDR3 DNA. The D gene is left open where the match is weak. A row's size may be missing; if present it is once, few, many or a size class.

TRBJ2-7,.,TRBV19,.,CASISQQGSEQYF,TGTGCCAGTATTTCCCAACAGGGATCCGAGCAGTACTTC
TRBJ1-3,.,TRBV20-1,.,CSARGPPRNTIYF,TGCAGTGCCAGGGGTCCCCCCCGGAACACCATATATTTT
TRBJ2-7,many,TRBV20-1,TRBD2,CSARSLADSYEQYF,TGCAGTGCTAGATCACTAGCGGACTCCTACGAGCAGTACTTC
TRBJ2-7,.,TRBV5-4,TRBD2,CASSPLITSREVGEQYF,TGTGCCAGCAGTCCTCTTATTACGTCCCGGGAGGTGGGAGAGCAGTACTTC
TRBJ2-7,.,TRBV6-5,TRBD2,CASSSWTSGSEQYF,TGTGCCAGCAGTTCCTGGACTAGCGGGAGCGAGCAGTACTTC
TRBJ1-2,many,TRBV5-1,TRBD1,CASSSGGNYGYTF,TGCGCCAGCAGCTCAGGGGGAAACTATGGCTACACCTTC
TRBJ2-5,few,TRBV5-1,TRBD2,CASQDLAGGPETQYF,TGCGCCAGCCAAGATCTAGCGGGAGGGCCAGAGACCCAGTACTTC
TRBJ2-5,few,TRBV4-2,TRBD2,CASSQDAPSGRETQYF,TGTGCCAGCAGCCAAGATGCCCCTAGCGGGAGAGAGACCCAGTACTTC
TRBJ2-3,many,TRBV10-3,TRBD1,CAIREQGADTQYF,TGTGCCATCAGGGAACAGGGGGCAGATACGCAGTATTTT
TRBJ2-1,.,TRBV6-4,.,CASSVLKGDNEQFF,TGTGCCAGCAGTGTTCTTAAGGGGGACAATGAGCAGTTCTTC
TRBJ2-1,many,TRBV7-2,TRBD2,CAGAPLTAGGYNEQFF,TGTGCCGGAGCACCCTTGACAGCGGGAGGATACAATGAGCAGTTCTTC
TRBJ1-2,.,TRBV30,.,CAWSPGSHGYTF,TGTGCCTGGAGCCCGGGGTCCCATGGCTACACCTTC
TRBJ2-7,.,TRBV6-2/TRBV6-3,TRBD1,CASRRQGGEQYF,TGTGCCAGCAGAAGACAGGGTGGCGAGCAGTACTTC
TRBJ2-7,many,TRBV20-1,TRBD1,CSARGQGYEQYF,TGCAGTGCTAGAGGACAGGGCTACGAGCAGTACTTC
TRBJ1-5,many,TRBV20-1,.,CSASSVSNSNQPQHF,TGCAGTGCTAGTTCGGTCTCAAATAGCAATCAGCCCCAGCATTTT